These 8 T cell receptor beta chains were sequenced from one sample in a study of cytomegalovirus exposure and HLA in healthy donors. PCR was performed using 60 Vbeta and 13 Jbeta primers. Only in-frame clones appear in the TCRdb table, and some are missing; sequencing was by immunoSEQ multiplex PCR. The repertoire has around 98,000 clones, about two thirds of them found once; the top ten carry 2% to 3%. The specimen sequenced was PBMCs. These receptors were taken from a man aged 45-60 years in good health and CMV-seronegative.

For the CDR3, the DNA is TGTGCCAGCAGCGCCACAGGGGGGGTCACAGATACGCAGTATTTT. Translating it yields CASSATGGVTDTQYF. The chain has TRBV11-3 and TRBJ2-3; weak D call: TRBD1 (8 bases). The V end was cut by 5 bases, the J end by 2 bases, with 14 bases between. This CDR3 spans 15 amino acids. CDR1 is SGHNT, CDR2 YENEEA, per germline.

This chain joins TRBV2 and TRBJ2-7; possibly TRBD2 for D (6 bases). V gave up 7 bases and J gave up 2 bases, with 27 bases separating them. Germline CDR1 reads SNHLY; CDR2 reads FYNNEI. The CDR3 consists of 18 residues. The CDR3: CASTQRSGAGTGPYEQYF. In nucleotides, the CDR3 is TGTGCCAGCACCCAAAGGTCAGGTGCGGGGACCGGCCCCTACGAGCAGTACTTC.

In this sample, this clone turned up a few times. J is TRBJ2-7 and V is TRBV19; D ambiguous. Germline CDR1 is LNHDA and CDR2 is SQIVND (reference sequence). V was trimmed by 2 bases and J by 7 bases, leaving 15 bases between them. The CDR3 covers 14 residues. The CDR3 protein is CASSISRSGREQYF. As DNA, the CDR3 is TGTGCCAGTAGTATATCTCGGTCAGGTCGGGAGCAGTACTTC.

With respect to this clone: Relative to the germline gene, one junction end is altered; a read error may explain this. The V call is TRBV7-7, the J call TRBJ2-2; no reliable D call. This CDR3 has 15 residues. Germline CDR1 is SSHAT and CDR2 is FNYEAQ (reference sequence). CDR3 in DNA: TGTGCTAGCAGCATCAGTGTCGCGAACACCGGGGAGCTGTTTTTT. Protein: CASSISVANTGELFF.

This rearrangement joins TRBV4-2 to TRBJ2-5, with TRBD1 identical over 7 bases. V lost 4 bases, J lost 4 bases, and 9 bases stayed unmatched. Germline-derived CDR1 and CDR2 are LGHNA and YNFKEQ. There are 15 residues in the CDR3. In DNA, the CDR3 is TGTGCCAGCAGCCCAAGACAGGGTTGGGGAGAGACCCAGTACTTC. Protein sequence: CASSPRQGWGETQYF.

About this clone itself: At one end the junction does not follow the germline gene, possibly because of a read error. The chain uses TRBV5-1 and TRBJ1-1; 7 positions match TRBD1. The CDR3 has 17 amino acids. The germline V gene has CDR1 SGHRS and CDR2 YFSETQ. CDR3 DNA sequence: TGCGCCAGCAGCTTGGGACAGGGAGGCCCGATGAACGCTGAAGCTTTCTTT. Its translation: CASSLGQGGPMNAEAFF.

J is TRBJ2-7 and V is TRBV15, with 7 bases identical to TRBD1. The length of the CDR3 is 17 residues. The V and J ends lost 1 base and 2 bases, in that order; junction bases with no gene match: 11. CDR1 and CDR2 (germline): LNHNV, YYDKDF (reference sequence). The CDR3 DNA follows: TGTGCCACCAGCAGAGCCCTGGGACAGTCGCTTACCTACGAGCAGTACTTC. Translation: CATSRALGQSLTYEQYF.

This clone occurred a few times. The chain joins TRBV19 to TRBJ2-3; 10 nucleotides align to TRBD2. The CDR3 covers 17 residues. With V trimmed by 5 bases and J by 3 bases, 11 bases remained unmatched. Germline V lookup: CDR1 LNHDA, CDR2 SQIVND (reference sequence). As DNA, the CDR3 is TGTGCCAGTAGTCCCCTGACAATTAGCGGGAGGACAGATACGCAGTATTTT. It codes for CASSPLTISGRTDTQYF.